The 5 T cell receptor beta chains given below trace back to one sample, sequenced in a study of T cell repertoires in cytomegalovirus infection. TCRdb recomputed calls from the reads with MiXCR, one row per CDR3 protein. The sample includes around 500,000 distinct CDR3 sequences, more than 40% seen only once; the top ten take roughly two fifths. These receptors' antigens are unknown. The sequenced sample was cultured PBMCs, obtained from culture after CMV antigen stimulation. These receptors were obtained from a human donor in good health (CMV status not recorded). Some clones in this sample may be carry-over from other donors' samples.

The J gene is TRBJ2-1, the V gene TRBV7-9; 9 bases match TRBD2. CDR1 is SEHNR, CDR2 FQNEAQ, per germline (reference sequence). This CDR3 region has 16 residues. The trim removed 0 bases at V and 7 bases at J, leaving 7 bases unmatched. This chain's CDR3 is CASSLAGSGRQNEQFF. In DNA form, the CDR3 reads TGTGCCAGCAGCTTAGCTGGAAGCGGGAGGCAAAATGAGCAGTTCTTC.

The genes are TRBV4-2 and TRBJ1-6; a weak D match, TRBD1 (5 bases). CDR1 and CDR2 from the germline V gene are LGHNA and YNFKEQ. This CDR3 spans 14 amino acids. V shed 3 bases and J shed 7 bases, with 10 bases lying between them. This chain's CDR3 is CASSQGPKNSPLHF. The DNA of the CDR3 is TGTGCCAGCAGCCAGGGACCGAAAAATTCACCCCTCCACTTT.

This chain connects TRBV6-2 or TRBV6-3 to TRBJ2-1; D may be TRBD2 (6 bases). CDR3 length: 14 amino acids. Trimming left V 7 bases short and J 5 bases short, with 15 bases between. CDR1 is MNHEY, CDR2 SVGEGT, per germline. CDR3 residues: CASTRGGVNNEQFF. Written as DNA, the CDR3 is TGTGCCAGCACTAGGGGAGGAGTTAACAATGAGCAGTTCTTC.

This clonotype appeared a few times. This sequence joins TRBV7-6 and TRBJ2-5, with D perhaps being TRBD1 or TRBD2 (5 bases each). Germline lookup yields CDR1 SGHVS and CDR2 FNYEAQ. The CDR3 length is 11 residues. Trimming pared 5 bases from V and 10 bases from J, leaving 11 bases between. In DNA, the CDR3 is TGTGCCAGCAGCCCGGGGACGGTCCAGTACTTC. Translating it yields CASSPGTVQYF.

The chain has TRBV6-5 and TRBJ2-3; 9 nucleotides align to TRBD2. Losses at the gene ends were 2 bases for V and 1 base for J; bases not matched to a gene: 7. CDR1 is MNHEY and CDR2 is SVGAGI in the germline V gene. This CDR3 comprises 17 residues. The CDR3 sequence: CASSYRRGGPGTDTQYF. The CDR3 DNA is TGTGCCAGCAGTTACCGGCGGGGGGGCCCAGGCACAGATACGCAGTATTTT.